These 21 T cell receptor beta chains share one sample of origin, sequenced in a study of CD8 T cells in ankylosing spondylitis. TCRdb processed the 5' RACE reads anew with MiXCR; each CDR3 protein has one entry. The sample consists of more than 500,000 distinct CDR3 sequences, under 5.5% of them appearing once. Their antigen targets remain unknown. Notes on the study in general: A TCR beta motif of fewer than ten highly homologous variants seemed to mark ankylosing spondylitis blood.

Sequenced sample: blood, either unsorted or a sorted T cell fraction (not recorded which). All receptors derive from a male donor with ankylosing spondylitis.

This clonotype was counted ten times or more. The chain links TRBV20-1 to TRBJ2-5; possibly TRBD2 for D (5 bases). The V end was cut by 2 bases, the J end by 5 bases, with 12 bases between. The germline CDR1 and CDR2 sequences are DFQATT and SNEGSKA (reference sequence). The CDR3 runs to 13 residues. In DNA, the CDR3 is TGCAGTGCTAGACTACTAGTATGGGAGACCCAGTACTTC. Translating gives CSARLLVWETQYF.

The sample holds many counts of this clonotype. The chain couples TRBV20-1 to TRBJ1-4; D unresolved. The ends were cut back, 3 bases at V and 5 bases at J, with 10 bases in the middle. This CDR3 spans 13 amino acids. Germline V gene lookup returns CDR1 DFQATT and CDR2 SNEGSKA (reference sequence). CDR3 DNA sequence: TGCAGTGCTAGTGTCGTCCTAAATGAAAAACTGTTTTTT. Translation: CSASVVLNEKLFF.

This clonotype has at least ten counts. The chain has TRBV29-1 and TRBJ2-1, with 10 positions matching TRBD2. This CDR3 has 13 residues. The V gene's germline CDR1 is SQVTM and CDR2 ANQGSEA. J gave up 9 bases and V 3 bases, and 5 bases lay outside the gene matches. CDR3 region: CSVDRLAGREQFF. The CDR3 nucleotides are TGCAGCGTTGACCGACTAGCGGGTCGTGAGCAGTTCTTC.

The CDR3 DNA reads as TGCGCCAGCAGCTTGGTTAGCGGGAGCAACGAGCAGTACTTC. Translated: CASSLVSGSNEQYF. This chain joins TRBV5-1 and TRBJ2-7, with 9 bases fitting TRBD2. Germline CDR1 and CDR2: SGHRS and YFSETQ. The ends lost 0 bases at V and 5 bases at J; junction bases unmatched: 3. The length of the CDR3 is 14 residues.

This clonotype was picked up many times. This sequence joins TRBV20-1 and TRBJ2-1; 8 bases are a match to TRBD1. Trimming removed 1 base from V and 2 bases from J; junction bases left unmatched: 1. CDR1 DFQATT and CDR2 SNEGSKA come from the germline V gene (reference sequence). The CDR3 spans 14 residues. In DNA, the CDR3 is TGCAGTGCTAGAGCAGGGGGCGCCTACAATGAGCAGTTCTTC. Its protein is CSARAGGAYNEQFF.

This clonotype was observed a handful of times. The chain links TRBV27 to TRBJ2-2, with 8 bases matching TRBD1. The germline V gene has CDR1 MNHEY and CDR2 SMNVEV (reference sequence). The CDR3 extends over 15 amino acids. V dropped 8 bases and J dropped 7; count of bases not matched to a gene: 12. CDR3 DNA sequence: TGTGCCAGCTCTAAAGGCCAGGGGGCGGTCGGGGAGCTGTTTTTT. This translates into CASSKGQGAVGELFF.

Only a few counts were recorded for this clonotype. The CDR3 coding sequence is TGTGCCAGCAGTGCAGGGGGCAACGAGCAGTACTTC. As protein: CASSAGGNEQYF. The chain couples TRBV28 to TRBJ2-7, with TRBD1 matching 8 bases. Germline V gives CDR1 MDHEN, CDR2 SYDVKM. The CDR3 runs 12 residues. The V gene end was trimmed by 5 bases and the J gene end by 5 bases; junction bases not matched to a gene: 2.

Many counts were recorded for this clonotype. The genes are TRBV7-2 and TRBJ2-1; 13 nucleotides line up with TRBD2. Losses at the gene ends were 5 bases for V and 3 bases for J; bases not matched to a gene: 4. This CDR3 is 16 amino acids long. Per the germline V gene, CDR1 is SGHTA and CDR2 is FQGNSA. CDR3 bases: TGTGCCAGCAGCAGATGGACTAGCGGGGGCTACAATGAGCAGTTCTTC. This encodes CASSRWTSGGYNEQFF.

This clonotype came up many times. The gene calls are TRBV5-1 and TRBJ1-1; D is unresolved. This CDR3 region has 12 residues. The germline V and J ends were trimmed by 4 bases and 5 bases, with 9 bases remaining between them. In germline, CDR1 is SGHRS, CDR2 YFSETQ. The CDR3 bases are TGCGCCAGCAGCCCTCTTAGGACTGAAGCTTTCTTT. This encodes CASSPLRTEAFF. Together with reference TRBV5-1 and TRBJ1-1, the CDR3 gives the full variable domain: KAGVTQTPRYLIKTRGQQVTLSCSPISGHRSVSWYQQTPGQGLQFLFEYFSETQRNKGNFPGRFSGRQFSNSRSEMNVSTLELGDSALYLCASSPLRTEAFFGQGTRLTVV.

In the case of this clonotype: This could be a read error, since a much larger clone is one nucleotide away. The rearrangement links TRBV7-9 to TRBJ2-7, with D unresolved. The V gene lost 6 bases and the J gene lost 2 bases, with 14 bases spanning the gap. Germline-derived CDR1 and CDR2 are SEHNR and FQNEAQ (reference sequence). This CDR3 has 14 amino acids. The CDR3 DNA reads TGTGCCAGCAGTATGGGATCCTGGGCCTACGAGCAGTACTTC. Protein product: CASSMGSWAYEQYF. Combining the CDR3 with reference TRBV7-9 and TRBJ2-7 gives the whole variable domain DTGVSQNPRHKITKRGQNVTFRCDPISEHNRLYWYRQTLGQGPEFLTYFQNEAQLEKSRLLSDRFSAERPKGSFSTLEIQRTEQGDSAMYLCASSMGSWAYEQYFGPGTRLTVT.

This clonotype has a count of ten or more. V usage is TRBV7-2 and J usage is TRBJ1-2; a possible D gene is TRBD1 (6 bases). Germline lookup yields CDR1 SGHTA and CDR2 FQGNSA. The CDR3 totals 13 residues. V was pared by 2 bases and J by 4 bases, with 8 bases between. CDR3 residues: CASSLQTGYGYTF. As DNA, the CDR3 is TGTGCCAGCAGCTTACAGACAGGCTATGGCTACACCTTC.

This clonotype was found many times. This chain links TRBV24-1 with TRBJ1-1; D unresolved. Trimming took 2 bases from V and 3 from J, leaving 6 bases between them. CDR1 and CDR2 from the germline V gene are KGHDR and SFDVKD. CDR3 length: 13 amino acids. In DNA form, the CDR3 reads TGTGCCACCAGTGATTCCGCATACACTGAAGCTTTCTTT. Translating it yields CATSDSAYTEAFF.

This clonotype was picked up many times. This chain links TRBV9 with TRBJ1-1; D is possibly TRBD1 (6 bases). The CDR3 has 11 amino acids. Germline V gene lookup returns CDR1 SGDLS and CDR2 YYNGEE. Trimming removed 4 bases at V and 7 bases at J, with 8 bases between. The CDR3 loop reads CASSLDSEAFF. The CDR3 nucleotides are TGTGCCAGCAGCTTGGACAGTGAAGCTTTCTTT. The full variable domain, with the rest looked up from reference TRBV9 and TRBJ1-1, is DSGVTQTPKHLITATGQRVTLRCSPRSGDLSVYWYQQSLDQGLQFLIQYYNGEERAKGNILERFSAQQFPDLHSELNLSSLELGDSALYFCASSLDSEAFFGQGTRLTVV.

The chain recombines TRBV29-1 with TRBJ2-4, with 7 bases aligning to TRBD2. There are 15 residues in the CDR3. Germline assignment: CDR1 SQVTM and CDR2 ANQGSEA. Trimming cost V 3 bases and J 2 bases; bases outside gene matches: 7. The CDR3 coding sequence is TGCAGCGTTGAGGGGGGGGACGATACCAAAAACATTCAGTACTTC. The encoded protein is CSVEGGDDTKNIQYF.

This clonotype was recorded many times. V usage is TRBV7-8 and J usage is TRBJ2-7; 9 bases are a match to TRBD1. V lost 3 bases, J lost 4 bases, and 10 bases stayed unmatched. Germline V gene lookup returns CDR1 SGHVS and CDR2 FQNEAQ. The CDR3 length is 16 residues. The CDR3 DNA sequence: TGTGCCAGCAGCTTTGCCCCGGGACAGGGCCTGTACGAGCAGTACTTC. Protein sequence: CASSFAPGQGLYEQYF.

This clonotype has at least ten counts. The V and J genes are TRBV5-5 and TRBJ1-5; D possibly corresponds to TRBD1 (5 bases). CDR3 length: 14 amino acids. Trimming stripped 3 bases from V and 1 base from J, with 8 bases between. Germline-derived CDR1 and CDR2 are SGHKS and YYEKEE (reference sequence). The CDR3 DNA reads TGTGCCAGCAGCTCACGACAGAGCAATCAGCCCCAGCATTTT. Translation gives CASSSRQSNQPQHF. Full variable domain (rest looked up from reference TRBV5-5 and TRBJ1-5): DAGVTQSPTHLIKTRGQQVTLRCSPISGHKSVSWYQQVLGQGPQFIFQYYEKEERGRGNFPDRFSARQFPNYSSELNVNALLLGDSALYLCASSSRQSNQPQHFGDGTRLSIL.

The CDR3 spells CASSSIQVTYEQYF. CDR3 coding DNA: TGTGCCAGCAGCTCAATTCAGGTAACCTACGAGCAGTACTTC. V and J are TRBV11-2 and TRBJ2-7; D is undetermined. The CDR3 sequence is 14 residues long. The germline V gene encodes CDR1 SGHAT and CDR2 FQNNGV. Trimming took off 4 bases at V and 2 bases at J, with 12 bases between the two ends.

This clonotype came up many times. The CDR3 protein is CASSLQVTGAYEQYF. CDR3 sequence (DNA): TGTGCCAGCAGCTTACAGGTGACAGGCGCGTACGAGCAGTACTTC. This chain connects TRBV7-9 to TRBJ2-7; tentative D call: TRBD1 (6 bases). The CDR3 is made up of 15 amino acids. CDR1 is SEHNR and CDR2 is FQNEAQ in the germline V gene (reference sequence). Trimming removed 2 bases at V and 4 bases at J, with 15 bases between.

This clonotype was detected ten times or more. The rearrangement uses TRBV5-1 and TRBJ1-2, with 11 bases fitting TRBD1. After removal of 6 bases from V and 6 bases from J, the junction contained 7 bases not matched to a gene. The CDR3 spans 14 residues. Germline V gene lookup returns CDR1 SGHRS and CDR2 YFSETQ. CDR3 protein: CASKTGTGGNGYTF. CDR3 DNA sequence: TGCGCCAGCAAAACCGGGACAGGGGGAAATGGCTACACCTTC.

This clonotype came up many times. The V and J genes are TRBV28 and TRBJ2-7; a weak D match, TRBD2 (6 bases). Germline loops: CDR1 MDHEN, CDR2 SYDVKM. The CDR3 extends over 13 amino acids. Trimming stripped 4 bases from V and 8 bases from J, with 15 bases between. CDR3 coding DNA: TGTGCCAGCAGTTCCCCCGGGGAGGTCCAGCAGTACTTC. Translated: CASSSPGEVQQYF.

This clonotype has ten or more counts. This chain links TRBV20-1 with TRBJ2-7; no firm D call. The CDR3 sequence is 14 residues long. Germline V gives CDR1 DFQATT, CDR2 SNEGSKA (reference sequence). V lost 5 bases and J lost 5, with 19 bases in between. The CDR3 reads CSAFTELSKDEQYF. Written as DNA, the CDR3 is TGCAGTGCTTTTACAGAGCTTTCGAAGGACGAGCAGTACTTC.